One sample yielded the 4 T cell receptor beta chains listed below, sequenced in a study of T cell responses to AZD1222 COVID-19 vaccine. Measured with immunoSEQ multiplex PCR; TCRdb has only the in-frame clones, and not every one. This sample has 110,000 to 150,000 clones, with roughly 93% found just once. The sample was peripheral blood, taken 28 days after the second AZD1222 dose. These receptor sequences come from an adult who received the AZD1222 COVID-19 vaccine.

Written as DNA, the CDR3 is TGTGCCAGCAGTTACATGGGAACCAAAAACATTCAGTACTTC. It encodes CASSYMGTKNIQYF. The V and J genes are TRBV6-2 or TRBV6-3 and TRBJ2-4; D not resolved. Germline V gives CDR1 MNHEY, CDR2 SVGEGT. This CDR3 comprises 14 residues. V was pared by 2 bases and J by 2 bases, with 7 bases between.

This clone is a singleton in its sample. The CDR3 sequence: CASSLSPAPNNEQFF. Here the CDR3 DNA reads TGTGCCAGCAGCTTAAGCCCGGCGCCTAACAATGAGCAGTTCTTC. The chain couples TRBV11-2 to TRBJ2-1; D is unclear. Trimming left V 2 bases short and J 5 bases short, with 13 bases between. In germline, CDR1 is SGHAT, CDR2 FQNNGV. The CDR3 extends over 15 amino acids.

This chain uses TRBV10-3 with TRBJ1-5, with 7 bases aligning to TRBD1. CDR1 and CDR2 (germline): ENHRY, SYGVKD. The ends lost 10 bases at V and 0 bases at J; junction bases unmatched: 6. The CDR3 extends over 14 amino acids. CDR3 residues: CATLDRDSNQPQHF. Written as DNA, the CDR3 is TGTGCCACCCTTGACAGGGATAGCAATCAGCCCCAGCATTTT.

The chain has TRBV19 and TRBJ1-5, with a tentative D call TRBD1 (5 bases). V was pared by 7 bases and J by 2 bases, with 18 bases between. The CDR3 sequence is 16 residues long. Germline CDR1 reads LNHDA; CDR2 reads SQIVND (reference sequence). The CDR3 here is CASTYGAGLGNQPQHF. The CDR3 coding sequence is TGTGCCAGTACTTATGGGGCAGGGCTTGGCAATCAGCCCCAGCATTTT.